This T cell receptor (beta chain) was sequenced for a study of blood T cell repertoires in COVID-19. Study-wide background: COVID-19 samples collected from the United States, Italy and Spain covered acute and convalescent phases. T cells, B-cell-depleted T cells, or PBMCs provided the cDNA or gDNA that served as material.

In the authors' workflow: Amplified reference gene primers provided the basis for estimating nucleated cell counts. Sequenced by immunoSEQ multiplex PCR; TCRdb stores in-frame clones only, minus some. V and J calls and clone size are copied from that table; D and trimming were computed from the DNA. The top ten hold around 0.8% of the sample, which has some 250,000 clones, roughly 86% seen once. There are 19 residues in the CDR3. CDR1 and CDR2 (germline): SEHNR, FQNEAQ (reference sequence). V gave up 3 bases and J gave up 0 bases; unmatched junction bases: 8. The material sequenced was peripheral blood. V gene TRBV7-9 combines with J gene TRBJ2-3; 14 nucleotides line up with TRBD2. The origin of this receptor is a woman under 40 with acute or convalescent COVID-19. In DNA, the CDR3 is TGTGCCAGCAGCTTGGGGAAGGGACTAGCGGGAGCTAGCACAGATACGCAGTATTTT. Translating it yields CASSLGKGLAGASTDTQYF. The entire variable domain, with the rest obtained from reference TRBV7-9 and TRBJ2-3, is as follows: DTGVSQNPRHKITKRGQNVTFRCDPISEHNRLYWYRQTLGQGPEFLTYFQNEAQLEKSRLLSDRFSAERPKGSFSTLEIQRTEQGDSAMYLCASSLGKGLAGASTDTQYFGPGTRLTVL.